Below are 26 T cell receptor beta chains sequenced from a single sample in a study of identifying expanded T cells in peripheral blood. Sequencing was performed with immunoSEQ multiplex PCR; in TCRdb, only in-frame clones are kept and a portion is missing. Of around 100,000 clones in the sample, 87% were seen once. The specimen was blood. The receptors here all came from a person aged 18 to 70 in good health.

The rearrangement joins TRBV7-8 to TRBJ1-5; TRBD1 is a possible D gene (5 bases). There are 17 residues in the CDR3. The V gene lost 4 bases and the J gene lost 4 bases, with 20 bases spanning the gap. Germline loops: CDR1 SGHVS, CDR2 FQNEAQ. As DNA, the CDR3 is TGTGCCAGCAGCTCATCCGGGGACTCAGGGAGGAATCAGCCCCAGCATTTT. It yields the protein CASSSSGDSGRNQPQHF.

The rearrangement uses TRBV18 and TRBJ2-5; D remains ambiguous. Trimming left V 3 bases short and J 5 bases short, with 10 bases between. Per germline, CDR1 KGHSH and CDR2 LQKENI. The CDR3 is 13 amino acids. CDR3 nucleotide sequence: TGTGCCAGCTCACCCGCACCAGCGGAGACCCAGTACTTC. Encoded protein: CASSPAPAETQYF.

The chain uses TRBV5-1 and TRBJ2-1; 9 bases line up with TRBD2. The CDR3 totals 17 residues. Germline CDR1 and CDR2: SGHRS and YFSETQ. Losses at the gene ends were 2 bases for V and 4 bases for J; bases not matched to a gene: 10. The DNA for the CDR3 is TGCGCCAGCAGCTTAGGTAGCGGGGGCCTTCTATACAATGAGCAGTTCTTC. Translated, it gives CASSLGSGGLLYNEQFF.

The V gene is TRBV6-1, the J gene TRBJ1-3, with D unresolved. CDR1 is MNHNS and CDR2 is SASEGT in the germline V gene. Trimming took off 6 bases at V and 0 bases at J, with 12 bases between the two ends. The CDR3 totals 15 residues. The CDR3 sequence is CASRADTHSGNTIYF. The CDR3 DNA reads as TGTGCCAGCAGGGCCGACACCCACTCTGGAAACACCATATATTTT.

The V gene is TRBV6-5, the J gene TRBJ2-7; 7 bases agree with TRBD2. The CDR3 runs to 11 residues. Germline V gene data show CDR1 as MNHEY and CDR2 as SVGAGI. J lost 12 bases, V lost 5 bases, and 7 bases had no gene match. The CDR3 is CASSESGVAYF. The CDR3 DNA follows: TGTGCCAGCAGTGAAAGCGGGGTAGCGTACTTC.

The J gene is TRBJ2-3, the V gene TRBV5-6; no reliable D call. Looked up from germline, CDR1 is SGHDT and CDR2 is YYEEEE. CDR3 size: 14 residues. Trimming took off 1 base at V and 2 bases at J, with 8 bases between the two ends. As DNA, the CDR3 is TGTGCCAGCAGCTTGTTACAGCTCACAGATACGCAGTATTTT. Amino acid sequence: CASSLLQLTDTQYF. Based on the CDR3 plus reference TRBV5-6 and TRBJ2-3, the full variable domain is DAGVTQSPTHLIKTRGQQVTLRCSPKSGHDTVSWYQQALGQGPQFIFQYYEEEERQRGNFPDRFSGHQFPNYSSELNVNALLLGDSALYLCASSLLQLTDTQYFGPGTRLTVL.

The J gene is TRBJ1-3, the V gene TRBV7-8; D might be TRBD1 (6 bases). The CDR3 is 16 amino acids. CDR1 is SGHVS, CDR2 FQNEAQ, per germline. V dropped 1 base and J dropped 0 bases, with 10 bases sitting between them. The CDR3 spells CASSLVGGSSGNTIYF. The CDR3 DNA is TGTGCCAGCAGCTTAGTGGGGGGCAGCTCTGGAAACACCATATATTTT.

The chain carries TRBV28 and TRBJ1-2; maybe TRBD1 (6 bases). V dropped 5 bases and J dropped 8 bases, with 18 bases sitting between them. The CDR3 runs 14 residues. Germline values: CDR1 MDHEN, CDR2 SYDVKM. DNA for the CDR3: TGTGCCAGCAGTCAAGGCACGGGGGCGCGGGGCTACACCTTC. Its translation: CASSQGTGARGYTF.

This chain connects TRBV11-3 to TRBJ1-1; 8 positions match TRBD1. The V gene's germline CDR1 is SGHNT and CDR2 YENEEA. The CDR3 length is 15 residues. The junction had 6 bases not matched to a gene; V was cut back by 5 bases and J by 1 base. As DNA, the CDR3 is TGTGCCAGCAGCCCCCAGGACAGGGCGAACACTGAAGCTTTCTTT. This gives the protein CASSPQDRANTEAFF.

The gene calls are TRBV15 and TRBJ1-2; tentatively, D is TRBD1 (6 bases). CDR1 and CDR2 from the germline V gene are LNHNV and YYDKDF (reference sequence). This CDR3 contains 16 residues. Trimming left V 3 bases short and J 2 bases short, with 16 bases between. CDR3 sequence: CATSRVQGLGNYGYTF. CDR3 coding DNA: TGTGCCACCAGCAGGGTACAGGGCCTAGGAAACTATGGCTACACCTTC.

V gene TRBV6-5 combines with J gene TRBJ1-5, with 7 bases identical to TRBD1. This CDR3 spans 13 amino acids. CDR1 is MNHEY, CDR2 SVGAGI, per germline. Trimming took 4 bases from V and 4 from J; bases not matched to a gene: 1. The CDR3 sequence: CASSSQGNQPQHF. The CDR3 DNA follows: TGTGCCAGCAGTTCACAGGGGAATCAGCCCCAGCATTTT.

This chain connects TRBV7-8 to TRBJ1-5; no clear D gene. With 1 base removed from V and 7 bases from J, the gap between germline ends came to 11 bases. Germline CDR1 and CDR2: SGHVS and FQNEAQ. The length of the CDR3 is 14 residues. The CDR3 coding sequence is TGTGCCAGCAGCTTAGACGGCAGACAACAGCCCCAGCATTTT. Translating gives CASSLDGRQQPQHF.

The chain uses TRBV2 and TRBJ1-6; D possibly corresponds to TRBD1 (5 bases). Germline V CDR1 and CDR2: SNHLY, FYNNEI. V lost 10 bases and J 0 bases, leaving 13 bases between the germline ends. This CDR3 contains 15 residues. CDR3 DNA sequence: TGTGCCACCAGGGTGGAGAGCTCCTATAATTCACCCCTCCACTTT. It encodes CATRVESSYNSPLHF.

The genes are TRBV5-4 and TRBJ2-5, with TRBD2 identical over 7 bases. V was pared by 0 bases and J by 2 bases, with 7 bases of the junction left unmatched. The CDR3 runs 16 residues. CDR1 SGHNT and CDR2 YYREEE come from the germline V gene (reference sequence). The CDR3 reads CASSLARGGSQETQYF. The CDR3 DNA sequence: TGTGCCAGCAGCTTGGCCCGCGGGGGAAGTCAAGAGACCCAGTACTTC. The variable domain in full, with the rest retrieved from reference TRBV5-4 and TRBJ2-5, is ETGVTQSPTHLIKTRGQQVTLRCSSQSGHNTVSWYQQALGQGPQFIFQYYREEENGRGNFPPRFSGLQFPNYSSELNVNALELDDSALYLCASSLARGGSQETQYFGPGTRLLVL.

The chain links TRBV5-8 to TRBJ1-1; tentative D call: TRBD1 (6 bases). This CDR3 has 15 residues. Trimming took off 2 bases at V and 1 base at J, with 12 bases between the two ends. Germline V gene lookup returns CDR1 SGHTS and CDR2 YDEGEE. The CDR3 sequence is CASSFEGGWNTEAFF. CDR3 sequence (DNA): TGTGCCAGCAGCTTTGAAGGGGGATGGAACACTGAAGCTTTCTTT. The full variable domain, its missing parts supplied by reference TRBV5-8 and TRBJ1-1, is EAGVTQSPTHLIKTRGQQATLRCSPISGHTSVYWYQQALGLGLQFLLWYDEGEERNRGNFPPRFSGRQFPNYSSELNVNALELEDSALYLCASSFEGGWNTEAFFGQGTRLTVV.

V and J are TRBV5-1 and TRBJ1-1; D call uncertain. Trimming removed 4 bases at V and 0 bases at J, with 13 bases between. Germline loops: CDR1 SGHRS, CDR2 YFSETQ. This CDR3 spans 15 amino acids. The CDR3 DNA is TGCGCCAGCAGCCCCGATAACGGGATGAACACTGAAGCTTTCTTT. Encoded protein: CASSPDNGMNTEAFF.

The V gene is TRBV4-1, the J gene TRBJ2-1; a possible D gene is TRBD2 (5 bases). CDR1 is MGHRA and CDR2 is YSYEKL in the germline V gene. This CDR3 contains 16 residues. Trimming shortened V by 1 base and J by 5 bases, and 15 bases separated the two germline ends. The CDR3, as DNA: TGCGCCAGCAGCCAAGTACACAGCGTGACTAACAATGAGCAGTTCTTC. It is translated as CASSQVHSVTNNEQFF.

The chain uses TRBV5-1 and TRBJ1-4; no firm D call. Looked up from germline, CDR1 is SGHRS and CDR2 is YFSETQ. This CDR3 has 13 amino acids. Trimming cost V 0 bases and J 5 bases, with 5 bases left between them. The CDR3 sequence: CASSLGLNEKLFF. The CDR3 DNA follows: TGCGCCAGCAGCTTGGGGCTGAATGAAAAACTGTTTTTT.

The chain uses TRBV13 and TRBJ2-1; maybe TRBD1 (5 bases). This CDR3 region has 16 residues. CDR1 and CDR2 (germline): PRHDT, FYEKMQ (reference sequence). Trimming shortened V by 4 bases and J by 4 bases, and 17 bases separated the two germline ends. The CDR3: CASSSQEWGEYNEQFF. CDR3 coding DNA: TGTGCCAGCAGCTCCCAAGAGTGGGGCGAATACAATGAGCAGTTCTTC.

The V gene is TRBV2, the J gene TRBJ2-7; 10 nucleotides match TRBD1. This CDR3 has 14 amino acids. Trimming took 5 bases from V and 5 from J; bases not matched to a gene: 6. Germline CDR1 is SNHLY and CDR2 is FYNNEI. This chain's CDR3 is CASSRTGGANEQYF. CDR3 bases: TGTGCCAGCAGTAGGACAGGGGGTGCAAACGAGCAGTACTTC.

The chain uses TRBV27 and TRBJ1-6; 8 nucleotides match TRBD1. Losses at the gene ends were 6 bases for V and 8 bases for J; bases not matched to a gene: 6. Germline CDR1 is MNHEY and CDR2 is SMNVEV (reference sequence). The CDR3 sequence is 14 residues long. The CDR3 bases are TGTGCCAGCAGGGGGACAGGTCATGATTCACCCCTCCACTTT. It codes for CASRGTGHDSPLHF.

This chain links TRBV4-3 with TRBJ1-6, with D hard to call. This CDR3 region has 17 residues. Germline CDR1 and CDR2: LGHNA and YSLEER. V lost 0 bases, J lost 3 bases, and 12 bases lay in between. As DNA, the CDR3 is TGCGCCAGCAGCCAAGATAGGGATTACCTCTATAATTCACCCCTCCACTTT. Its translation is CASSQDRDYLYNSPLHF.

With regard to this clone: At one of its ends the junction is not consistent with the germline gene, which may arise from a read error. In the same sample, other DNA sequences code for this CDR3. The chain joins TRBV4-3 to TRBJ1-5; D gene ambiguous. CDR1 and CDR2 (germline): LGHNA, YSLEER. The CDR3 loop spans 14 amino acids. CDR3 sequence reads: CASSQVIGGRPQHF. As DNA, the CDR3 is TGCGCCAGTAGCCAAGTCATCGGCGGACGGCCCCAGCATTTT.

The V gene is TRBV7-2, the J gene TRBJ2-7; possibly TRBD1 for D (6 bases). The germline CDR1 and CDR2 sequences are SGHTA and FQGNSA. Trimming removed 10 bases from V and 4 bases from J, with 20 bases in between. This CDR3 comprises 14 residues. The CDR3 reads CATAQNGQGYEQYF. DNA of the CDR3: TGTGCCACTGCGCAGAATGGGCAGGGGTACGAGCAGTACTTC.

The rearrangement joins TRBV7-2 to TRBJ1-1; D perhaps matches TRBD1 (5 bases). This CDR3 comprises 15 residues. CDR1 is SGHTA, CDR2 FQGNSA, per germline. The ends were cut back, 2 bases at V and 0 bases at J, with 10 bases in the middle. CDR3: CASSLFGALNTEAFF. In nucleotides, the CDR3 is TGTGCCAGCAGCTTATTCGGGGCCTTGAACACTGAAGCTTTCTTT.

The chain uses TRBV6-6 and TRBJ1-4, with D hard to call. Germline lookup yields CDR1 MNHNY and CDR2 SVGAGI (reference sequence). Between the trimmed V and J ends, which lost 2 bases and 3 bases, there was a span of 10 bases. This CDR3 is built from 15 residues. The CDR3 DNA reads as TGTGCCAGCAGTTACGGACCTGCGGCTAATGAAAAACTGTTTTTT. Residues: CASSYGPAANEKLFF.